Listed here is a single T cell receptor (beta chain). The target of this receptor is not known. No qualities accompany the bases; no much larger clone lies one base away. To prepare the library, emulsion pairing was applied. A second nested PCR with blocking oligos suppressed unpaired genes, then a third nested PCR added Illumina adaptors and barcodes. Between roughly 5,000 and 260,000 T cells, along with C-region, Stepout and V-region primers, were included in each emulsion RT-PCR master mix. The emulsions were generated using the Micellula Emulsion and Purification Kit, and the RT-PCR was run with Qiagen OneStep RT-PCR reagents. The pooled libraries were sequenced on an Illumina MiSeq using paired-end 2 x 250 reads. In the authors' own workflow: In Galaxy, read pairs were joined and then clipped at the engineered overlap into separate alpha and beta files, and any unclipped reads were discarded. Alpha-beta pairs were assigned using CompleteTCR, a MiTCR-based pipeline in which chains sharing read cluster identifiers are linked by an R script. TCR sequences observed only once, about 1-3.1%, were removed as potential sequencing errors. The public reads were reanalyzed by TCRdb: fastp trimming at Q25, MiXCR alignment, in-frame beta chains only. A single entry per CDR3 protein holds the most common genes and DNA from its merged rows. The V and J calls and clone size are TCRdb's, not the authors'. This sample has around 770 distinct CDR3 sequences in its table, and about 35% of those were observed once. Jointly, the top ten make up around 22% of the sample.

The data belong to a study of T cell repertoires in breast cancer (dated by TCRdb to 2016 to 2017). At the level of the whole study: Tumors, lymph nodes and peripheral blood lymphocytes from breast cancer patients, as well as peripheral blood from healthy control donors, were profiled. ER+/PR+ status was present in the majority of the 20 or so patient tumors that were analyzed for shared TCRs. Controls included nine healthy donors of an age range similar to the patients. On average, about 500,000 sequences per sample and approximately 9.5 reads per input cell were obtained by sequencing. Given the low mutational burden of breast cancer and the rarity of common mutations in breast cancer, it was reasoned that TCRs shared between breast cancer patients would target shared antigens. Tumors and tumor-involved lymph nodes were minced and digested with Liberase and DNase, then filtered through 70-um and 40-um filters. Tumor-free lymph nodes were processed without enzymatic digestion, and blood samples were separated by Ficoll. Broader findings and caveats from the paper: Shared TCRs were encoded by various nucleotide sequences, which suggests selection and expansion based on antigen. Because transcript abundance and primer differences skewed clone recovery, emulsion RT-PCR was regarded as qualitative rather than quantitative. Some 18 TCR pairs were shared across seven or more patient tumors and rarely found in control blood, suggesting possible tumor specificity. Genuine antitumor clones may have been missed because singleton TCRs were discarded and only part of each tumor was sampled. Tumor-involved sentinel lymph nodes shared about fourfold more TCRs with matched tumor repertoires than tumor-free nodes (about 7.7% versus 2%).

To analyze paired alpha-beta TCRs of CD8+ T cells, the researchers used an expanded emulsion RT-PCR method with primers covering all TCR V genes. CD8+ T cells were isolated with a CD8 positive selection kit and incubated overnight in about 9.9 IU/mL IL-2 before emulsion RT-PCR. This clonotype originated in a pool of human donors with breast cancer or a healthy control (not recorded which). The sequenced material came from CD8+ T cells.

This receptor carries the CDR3 CASSPPSGDTQYF. The DNA is as follows: TGTGCCAGCAGCCCCCCGTCGGGAGATACGCAGTATTTT. Here the chain combines TRBV7-2 and TRBJ2-3, with an unclear D gene assignment. The cysteine opens and the phenylalanine closes a CDR3 of 13 amino acids. This entry keeps only the CDR3 DNA: 39 bases, framed from base 1. The junction carries 11 bases between V and J, which are trimmed by 5 bases and 5 bases respectively. Reading the germline V gene gives CDR1 SGHTA and CDR2 FQGNSA.